This TCR beta chain appears in the sequencing data of a study of OX40 agonist ivuxolimab in advanced cancers. Sequencing used immunoSEQ multiplex PCR; TCRdb keeps in-frame clones, though not all of them. Among fewer than 90,000 clones listed, 92% were seen once. The CDR3 runs to 13 residues. Germline values: CDR1 SQVTM, CDR2 ANQGSEA. V shed 6 bases and J shed 5 bases, with 16 bases lying between them. The genes are TRBV29-1 and TRBJ2-5, with TRBD1 as a possible D gene (6 bases). This receptor was obtained from an adult with an advanced solid tumor such as melanoma, head and neck, liver or kidney cancer. The specimen comprised CD4+ or CD8+ T cells sorted from blood, sampled in a trial of the OX40 agonist ivuxolimab. CDR3 nucleotide sequence: TGCAGCGTCCGAGTCTGGGGGCTGGAGACCCAGTACTTC. This codes for CSVRVWGLETQYF.